This T cell receptor (beta chain) was observed in a study of cytomegalovirus exposure and HLA in healthy donors (dated by TCRdb to the late 2010s). At the level of the whole study: In an earlier analysis of roughly 500 of the donors, 276 Gb of sequence data and 90 million to 120 million unique TCR beta sequences from roughly 180 million T cells were reported. Roughly 300 gigabases of sequencing data and approximately 92 million unique TCR sequences made up an early release that covered approximately 620 HLA-typed donors. Of the roughly 400 genotyped donors, around 81% fell in the genetic ancestry cluster associated with self-reported Caucasian donors. The study aimed to test whether signatures of past pathogen exposure could be identified by cataloging public T cell receptors. The study profiled the T cell repertoires of under 700 subjects by immunosequencing and related them to cytomegalovirus serostatus. Along with the approximately 650-subject first cohort, a separate validation cohort of over a hundred different subjects was used. High-throughput TCR immunosequencing, statistical association of individual TCRs with disease status, and machine learning were combined to predict cytomegalovirus infection status. To study patterns of TCR occurrence, a later analysis re-analyzed previously published TCR beta repertoires from several hundred donors and added high-resolution HLA genotyping. Rather than using new phenotypic data, the later analysis identified candidate immune exposures from TCR beta sequences and from how often those sequences occurred across donors. To decide whether each TCR beta V gene segment behaved as functional or pseudogenic, an earlier analysis of some 580 of the donors relied on high-throughput TCR beta sequencing. Donor age, sex, ethnicity and CMV serostatus were collected together with the repertoire data. A later genetic analysis used genome-wide SNP genotypes for 398 of the 666 donors, treating that subset as a discovery cohort. All discovery cohort repertoires had been generated using a single sequencing platform. HLA typing included class I and class II loci at four-digit resolution. The number of typed donors differed by locus: about 620-640 for A, B, C, DRB1 and DQB1; approximately 540 for DQA1; 606 for DPA1; and about 450 for DPB1. About five DR-DQ haplotypes were treated as single units for association and clustering because of strong linkage in the cohort. Among over 350 genotyped donors of the cohort, an average of roughly 240,000 unique TCR beta nucleotide sequences were sequenced per donor, 15% to 20% of them non-productive.

The cohort consisted of 600 to 750 healthy bone marrow donors. At the time of sampling, every cohort member was nominally healthy, though immune exposures that went unrecorded were likely present. The donor was CMV seropositive and belonged to the group of more than 250 seropositive cohort members. A peripheral blood sample was provided by each donor, and peripheral blood mononuclear cells were used for TCR beta sequencing. Genomic DNA extraction from the blood cell samples was performed with the Qiagen DNeasy Blood Extraction Kit. CDR1 and CDR2, per the germline V gene, are KGHSH and LQKENI. Reading from cysteine to phenylalanine, the CDR3 counts 15 amino acids. The kept DNA is CDR3 alone, 45 bases in frame from the first base. V is pared back by 5 bases and J by 2 bases, with 14 bases lying between the germline termini. Overall results and qualifications from the work: The earlier analysis of 587 of the donors excluded seventeen rarely observed V segments, including chromosome 9 orphons, because counts were too low. Sequencing depth was assumed to be roughly uniform across donors in the presence/absence analyses, though that assumption may not hold. Cytomegalovirus status was reported to be diagnosed by the classifier with high specificity and sensitivity in both the original and validation cohorts. In a later genetic analysis, fewer N-insertions in productive TCRs were reported among donors in an Asian-associated ancestry cluster than the roughly 710-donor mean. A later analysis found that HLA-associated TCR beta chains were more clonally expanded and had lower generation probabilities than equally common non-associated chains. A later genetic analysis associated a missense DCLRE1C variant with V-gene and J-gene trimming of TCR beta chains, and an independent cohort replicated the association. In a later analysis, 15,000 to 20,000 TCR beta sequences were associated with specific HLA alleles at a false discovery rate of 0.05. The authors suggested that the approach could potentially be generalized to other disease states and immunological phenotypes. A further reported finding was that TCR beta sequences accurately predicted the HLA-A and HLA-B alleles for most subjects in the first cohort. When HLA alleles, especially DR and DQ, strongly co-occurred, attributing TCR associations to individual alleles was difficult. Broadly in line with IMGT annotations, most TCR beta V segments showed up in productive rearrangements about 90% or about 30% of the time in an earlier analysis of several hundred of the donors. Some IMGT-functional V segments, including TRBV6-2 and TRBV6-3, could not be told apart with the 87-base-pair reads, so those segments were excluded. In the study, some 160 TCR beta chains were listed as associated with cytomegalovirus. Correlated functional status among segregating V segments might be attributable to linkage disequilibrium, but an unknown experimental factor could not be ruled out. According to a later analysis, parvovirus B19, influenza, CMV and Epstein-Barr virus appeared linked to several top co-occurrence clusters. Because some donors lacked HLA typing at each locus, the association tests relied only on the typed subset. Immune exposure information for the cohort was limited to CMV serostatus. A group of highly shared sequence variants was considered likely to be a technical artifact of the sequencing pipeline. A later analysis found that most CMV-associated TCR beta chains appeared HLA-restricted, with HLA associations seemingly driven largely by CMV exposure. Across donors, most TCR sequences were observed very rarely, whereas some public TCRs were present in many individuals. In a later analysis, TCR association rates were found to vary across HLA loci, with the most associated TCRs seen for DRB1 alleles and the fewest for HLA-C alleles. A few of the identified cytomegalovirus-associated TCR beta chains were confirmed in vitro to be specific for cytomegalovirus antigens. The cohort was sequenced for TCR beta chains only, and without alpha or paired-chain data the features that could be detected were limited.

Turning to this clone: The antigen this receptor binds is unknown. Base-call qualities are not available, and no considerably larger clone is one nucleotide away.

The library was produced with the immunoSEQ multiplex PCR assay. A mixture of 60 forward primers for TCR Vbeta segments and 13 reverse primers for TCR Jbeta segments was used in the multiplex PCR. A multiplex PCR assay on genomic DNA amplified the CDR3 region of rearranged TCR beta genes. The Illumina HiSeq System was used to sequence the amplified TCR beta libraries as 87-base-pair reads. From the authors' description of their analysis: In a later analysis, 70 million to 95 million unique TCR beta chains were counted across the 650 to 700 repertoires, and roughly 11 million of these chains were shared by at least two donors. A nearest-neighbor algorithm error-corrected the raw reads and collapsed the reads into unique sequences, merging closely related sequences to remove PCR and sequencing errors. CDR3 sequences were aligned to IMGT reference sequences to assign V, D and J gene segments. For a sequence to be retained, at least a six-nucleotide match to both a V gene segment and a J gene segment was required. A rearrangement counted as productive if the CDR3 had no stop codons and remained in frame with V and J, and every other rearrangement counted as non-productive. Following IMGT convention, CDR3 was defined as the stretch from the second conserved V-encoded cysteine to the conserved J-encoded phenylalanine. Sequences without an unambiguous match to a single V gene segment were excluded from the earlier analysis of about 600 of the donors. An earlier analysis of a few hundred of the donors called V segments functional above 56.7% productive rearrangements and segregating when the between-donor standard deviation exceeded 5%. To diagnose cytomegalovirus status from the catalog of TCR beta chain sequences, a statistical classification framework was built. In a later analysis, TCR nucleotide sequences were compared against IMGT/GENE-DB human TR gene sequences so that V and J genes could be assigned. The TCRdist pipeline was used in a later analysis to assign CDR3 sequences and most-parsimonious VDJ recombination scenarios. In a later analysis, each TCR beta chain was defined by its CDR3 amino acid sequence together with its V-gene family, and reads without a unique V-gene family were excluded. To address suspected cross-contamination and a sequencing artifact, a later analysis removed around 590 highly shared, low-generation-probability nucleotide sequences. A later analysis calculated a clonal expansion index for each public chain from normalized within-repertoire ranks of inferred template counts. In a later analysis, generation probabilities were computed with a VDJ recombination model fitted to out-of-frame rearrangements, and the resulting probabilities were checked against IGoR. Hypergeometric tests were used in a later analysis to score TCR-TCR, TCR-HLA and TCR-CMV co-occurrence, with a repertoire-size bias correction applied to the TCR pairs. False discovery rates were estimated in a later analysis by permuting HLA or CMV assignments 20 times. In a later analysis, co-occurring TCRs were grouped with DBSCAN, and TCRdist sequence similarity was added when clustering was performed within HLA-allele-positive subsets. Co-occurrence clustering excluded repertoires with fewer than 30,000 or more than 120,000 public chains, plus five with anomalous nucleotide sharing. TCRdb holds this immuneACCESS table with in-frame rearrangements only. Some clones are missing; in checked studies, unresolved V genes explain under half, and the rest has no known cause. V, J and clone size derive from that table, while D and trimming were established from the DNA sequence. In all, the sample holds some 120,000 clones, and 17% of those were seen once. The ten largest clones capture roughly 3% of the sample.

The chain links TRBV18 with TRBJ2-3; there is no confident call for the D gene. This clonotype originated in a female donor in good health and CMV-seropositive. The specimen sequenced was PBMCs. The DNA reads as follows: TGTGCCAGCTCAGTCATGGAGTCTTCCACAGATACGCAGTATTTT. The encoded protein is CASSVMESSTDTQYF. Reference TRBV18 and TRBJ2-3 proteins supply the regions before and after the CDR3; the full variable domain is: NAGVMQNPRHLVRRRGQEARLRCSPMKGHSHVYWYRQLPEEGLKFMVYLQKENIIDESGMPKERFSAEFPKEGPSILRIQQVVRGDSAAYFCASSVMESSTDTQYFGPGTRLTVL.